The source of this TCR beta chain is a study of blood T cell repertoires in COVID-19. The method was immunoSEQ multiplex PCR; TCRdb's version includes in-frame clones alone and lacks a portion of them. Here the sample spans some 400,000 clones, more than 80% being singletons. In this sample, this clone turned up a few times. The CDR3 is 18 residues long. The J gene is TRBJ2-3, the V gene TRBV21-1; the tabulated D call, TRBD2, remains unverified against the DNA. TRBV21-1 is an annotated pseudogene. Material for sequencing was PBMCs or T cells enriched from blood (not recorded which). The TCR comes from a man aged 30 to 39 who had recovered from COVID-19. CDR3 DNA: TGTGCCAGCAGCTCCCGGGAGGAGCGGGAGAACGGCACAGATACGCAGTATTTT. This encodes CASSSREERENGTDTQYF.